Shown below are 30 T cell receptor beta chains from a single sample sequenced in a study of blood T cell repertoires in COVID-19 (TCRdb year 2020). The library was obtained by the immunoSEQ multiplex PCR assay. TCRdb's version of the immuneACCESS table is confined to in-frame rearrangements and falls short of the full clone set. An unresolved V gene accounts for under half of the shortfall where checked; the remainder is of unknown origin. The sample data list about 150,000 clones, and roughly 84% of these were observed just once. The top ten clonotypes cover more than 4.5% of the sample. The sample comprised PBMCs or T cells enriched from blood (not recorded which). Receptors originate from a man in his sixties or seventies who had been exposed to COVID-19.

This clone was counted a single time. The genes are TRBV3-1 (or the pseudogene TRBV3-2) and TRBJ2-5; 7 bases are shared with TRBD1. The germline V gene encodes CDR1 LGHDT and CDR2 YNNKEL (reference sequence). There are 15 residues in the CDR3. V lost 2 bases and J lost 4; bases outside the gene matches: 7. The CDR3 loop reads CASSQNKGARETQYF. The CDR3 DNA sequence: TGTGCCAGCAGCCAAAACAAGGGGGCAAGAGAGACCCAGTACTTC.

The V gene is TRBV7-9, the J gene TRBJ1-6; perhaps TRBD1 as D (6 bases). V lost 1 base and J lost 6, with 16 bases in between. The CDR3 loop spans 17 amino acids. Germline lookup yields CDR1 SEHNR and CDR2 FQNEAQ (reference sequence). CDR3 sequence (DNA): TGTGCCAGCAGCTTAGGAGTCGCCAGGGGAACTAATTCACCCCTCCACTTT. It codes for CASSLGVARGTNSPLHF.

This clone was counted only a few times. The rearrangement uses TRBV7-8 and TRBJ1-5, with 10 nucleotides matching TRBD1. This CDR3 has 15 amino acids. J lost 3 bases, V lost 5 bases, and 4 bases had no gene match. Germline V gene data show CDR1 as SGHVS and CDR2 as FQNEAQ. The CDR3 loop reads CASSGDRGLNQPQHF. Here the CDR3 DNA reads TGTGCCAGCAGCGGTGACAGGGGGCTCAATCAGCCCCAGCATTTT.

The V gene is TRBV27, the J gene TRBJ2-6, with unresolved D. The CDR3 totals 13 residues. From germline, CDR1 is MNHEY and CDR2 SMNVEV (reference sequence). Deletions cut 6 bases from V and 0 bases from J, with 3 bases between. Here the CDR3 DNA reads TGTGCCAGCAGGGCCTCTGGGGCCAACGTCCTGACTTTC. This encodes CASRASGANVLTF. The variable domain in full, completed from reference TRBV27 and TRBJ2-6, reads EAQVTQNPRYLITVTGKKLTVTCSQNMNHEYMSWYRQDPGLGLRQIYYSMNVEVTDKGDVPEGYKVSRKEKRNFPLILESPSPNQTSLYFCASRASGANVLTFGAGSRLTVL.

The CDR3 here is CATALREGESETQYF. The CDR3 bases are TGTGCCACGGCTTTGCGGGAGGGCGAGTCGGAGACCCAGTACTTC. The chain recombines TRBV10-3 with TRBJ2-5; 9 bases align to TRBD2. V was pared by 10 bases and J by 5 bases, with 14 bases of the junction left unmatched. The germline V gene has CDR1 ENHRY and CDR2 SYGVKD. The CDR3 is made up of 15 amino acids.

The rearrangement joins TRBV7-8 to TRBJ2-7, with a tentative D call TRBD2 (6 bases). Germline V CDR1 and CDR2: SGHVS, FQNEAQ. Trimming cost V 2 bases and J 7 bases, with 15 bases left between them. This CDR3 is 14 amino acids long. Here the CDR3 reads CASSLQASGREQYF. The CDR3 DNA follows: TGTGCCAGCAGCTTACAGGCATCTGGGAGGGAGCAGTACTTC.

The chain joins TRBV7-2 to TRBJ2-2; 13 bases agree with TRBD2. Germline CDR1 SGHTA, CDR2 FQGNSA. The CDR3 has 19 amino acids. Unmatched junction bases numbered 4, after V lost 0 bases and J lost 0 bases. CDR3 loop: CASSLAGLAGPPNTGELFF. CDR3 DNA: TGTGCCAGCAGCTTAGCGGGACTAGCGGGGCCTCCGAACACCGGGGAGCTGTTTTTT.

This clone came up a few times. V usage is TRBV4-3 and J usage is TRBJ2-7, with D tentatively TRBD2 (5 bases). This CDR3 comprises 14 residues. Trimming stripped 4 bases from V and 2 bases from J, with 12 bases between. Germline V CDR1 and CDR2: LGHNA, YSLEER. The CDR3: CASSRREGTYEQYF. DNA of the CDR3: TGCGCCAGCAGCCGACGAGAGGGCACCTACGAGCAGTACTTC.

V usage is TRBV10-3 and J usage is TRBJ2-7; D is perhaps TRBD2 (5 bases). Trimming removed 10 bases at V and 6 bases at J, with 10 bases between. Germline-derived CDR1 and CDR2 are ENHRY and SYGVKD. CDR3 length: 10 amino acids. The CDR3 DNA sequence: TGTGCCAACGAGGGTACCGAGCAGTACTTC. Its protein is CANEGTEQYF.

The rearrangement links TRBV5-8 to TRBJ2-7; TRBD2 aligns across 7 bases. This CDR3 is 15 amino acids long. Trimming took 1 base from V and 2 from J; bases not matched to a gene: 6. The germline gives CDR1 SGHTS, CDR2 YDEGEE. CDR3 coding DNA: TGTGCCAGCAGCTTGTCGTCGGGGGGACCCTACGAGCAGTACTTC. Its translation is CASSLSSGGPYEQYF.

This CDR3 is CASSPQGRRQPQHF. The CDR3 region has the DNA TGTGCCAGCAGCCCACAGGGGAGAAGGCAGCCCCAGCATTTT. The gene calls are TRBV28 and TRBJ1-5; TRBD1 matches at 7 bases. The CDR3 has 14 residues. V was pared by 6 bases and J by 7 bases, with 9 bases of the junction left unmatched. Germline assignment: CDR1 MDHEN and CDR2 SYDVKM.

The chain carries TRBV3-1 (or the pseudogene TRBV3-2) and TRBJ2-3; 9 positions match TRBD1. The CDR3 runs 13 residues. Germline V gene sequence: CDR1 LGHDT, CDR2 YNNKEL (reference sequence). Trimming at V came to 11 bases and at J to 1 base, leaving 4 bases not matched to a gene. The CDR3 bases are TGTGCCGCAAGGGACAGGGGCACAGATACGCAGTATTTT. The encoded protein is CAARDRGTDTQYF.

The chain joins TRBV5-6 to TRBJ1-2, with D perhaps TRBD1 (5 bases). CDR3 size: 13 residues. V gave up 0 bases and J gave up 3 bases, with 6 bases separating them. Germline V gene lookup returns CDR1 SGHDT and CDR2 YYEEEE. CDR3 coding DNA: TGTGCCAGCAGCTTGGTACAGGACTATGGCTACACCTTC. Translation gives CASSLVQDYGYTF.

This clone showed up just a few times. This rearrangement joins TRBV4-3 to TRBJ2-7; D is perhaps TRBD2 (5 bases). CDR3 length equals 13 residues. The germline V gene encodes CDR1 LGHNA and CDR2 YSLEER. V lost 1 base to trimming and J lost 6 bases, with 10 bases between them. CDR3 DNA sequence: TGCGCCAGCAGCCAAGTCAGAGGGAGCGAGCAGTACTTC. Protein product: CASSQVRGSEQYF.

The CDR3 here is CASSLTRLREQYF. The CDR3 bases are TGTGCCAGCAGTTTGACACGTCTACGGGAGCAGTACTTC. The chain has TRBV28 and TRBJ2-7, with no clear D. Germline values: CDR1 MDHEN, CDR2 SYDVKM. The CDR3 has 13 amino acids. Trimming removed 3 bases at V and 7 bases at J, with 13 bases between.

The chain couples TRBV7-2 to TRBJ1-1; a possible D gene is TRBD1 (6 bases). CDR1 is SGHTA and CDR2 is FQGNSA in the germline V gene. CDR3 length: 12 amino acids. Trimming shortened V by 8 bases and J by 4 bases, and 11 bases separated the two germline ends. In DNA, the CDR3 is TGTGCCAGCCAATGGGACATCACTGAAGCTTTCTTT. This translates into CASQWDITEAFF.

This clone was counted a few times. This chain uses TRBV28 with TRBJ1-1; the match to TRBD1 covers 7 bases. Germline-derived CDR1 and CDR2 are MDHEN and SYDVKM. The V gene end was trimmed by 3 bases and the J gene end by 11 bases; junction bases not matched to a gene: 21. CDR3 size: 17 residues. CDR3 loop: CASSLAGGLEDGVGAFF. The CDR3 region has the DNA TGTGCCAGCAGTTTGGCAGGGGGATTGGAGGACGGGGTCGGGGCTTTCTTT.

The CDR3 spells CASSSQGVIFYNEQFF. In DNA, the CDR3 is TGTGCCAGCAGCTCCCAAGGGGTCATCTTTTACAATGAGCAGTTCTTC. V and J are TRBV28 and TRBJ2-1; D possibly corresponds to TRBD1 (5 bases). The V end was cut by 6 bases, the J end by 4 bases, with 19 bases between. Germline CDR1 is MDHEN and CDR2 is SYDVKM. There are 16 residues in the CDR3. Complete variable domain (other parts from reference TRBV28 and TRBJ2-1): DVKVTQSSRYLVKRTGEKVFLECVQDMDHENMFWYRQDPGLGLRLIYFSYDVKMKEKGDIPEGYSVSREKKERFSLILESASTNQTSMYLCASSSQGVIFYNEQFFGPGTRLTVL.

The chain links TRBV5-6 to TRBJ2-2; no firm D call. Germline lookup yields CDR1 SGHDT and CDR2 YYEEEE. Trimming removed 4 bases from V and 0 bases from J, with 10 bases in between. The CDR3 loop spans 15 amino acids. In DNA, the CDR3 is TGTGCCAGCAGCCGTGTTACAGCGAACACCGGGGAGCTGTTTTTT. Translating it yields CASSRVTANTGELFF.

The gene calls are TRBV27 and TRBJ2-7; 9 positions agree with TRBD1. The CDR3 sequence is 16 residues long. Germline assignment: CDR1 MNHEY and CDR2 SMNVEV (reference sequence). The V gene end was trimmed by 8 bases and the J gene end by 3 bases; junction bases not matched to a gene: 14. In DNA, the CDR3 is TGTGCCAGCGCTCCCCTCCCGGGACAGGGAATCTACGAGCAGTACTTC. This sequence encodes CASAPLPGQGIYEQYF.

The genes are TRBV4-3 and TRBJ1-2; the D gene is possibly TRBD1 (5 bases). V was shortened by 1 base and J by 4 bases, with 10 bases between the two germline ends. There are 14 residues in the CDR3. From germline, CDR1 is LGHNA and CDR2 YSLEER. CDR3 protein: CASSQGQGSYGYTF. The CDR3 region has the DNA TGCGCCAGCAGCCAAGGTCAGGGAAGCTATGGCTACACCTTC.

This chain joins TRBV2 and TRBJ2-5; 8 nucleotides line up with TRBD2. Germline CDR1 and CDR2: SNHLY and FYNNEI. V lost 6 bases to trimming and J lost 2 bases; unmatched junction nucleotides: 14. The CDR3 is 17 amino acids. Here the CDR3 DNA reads TGTGCCAGCAGGCGCAGGGTAGCGGGGACTTTACAAGAGACCCAGTACTTC. Its protein is CASRRRVAGTLQETQYF.

The chain joins TRBV19 to TRBJ1-2, with D possibly TRBD1 on 5 matching bases. Germline V lookup: CDR1 LNHDA, CDR2 SQIVND (reference sequence). The CDR3 is 14 amino acids. V lost 6 bases, J lost 6 bases, and 17 bases lay in between. The CDR3 DNA is TGTGCCAGTAGCATATCTGGGGCGTTGAATGGCTACACCTTC. Its translation is CASSISGALNGYTF.

The chain links TRBV11-2 to TRBJ2-2; D is perhaps TRBD1 (5 bases). Germline V gives CDR1 SGHAT, CDR2 FQNNGV. Trimming took 5 bases from V and 6 from J, leaving 13 bases between them. This CDR3 has 14 residues. The CDR3 sequence: CASSVSQGSGELFF. The DNA of the CDR3 is TGTGCCAGCAGCGTATCTCAGGGTTCCGGGGAGCTGTTTTTT.

The chain links TRBV18 to TRBJ1-5, with D possibly TRBD1 on 6 matching bases. V was trimmed by 3 bases and J by 4 bases, leaving 10 bases between them. Germline CDR1 reads KGHSH; CDR2 reads LQKENI. The CDR3 spans 14 residues. CDR3 nucleotide sequence: TGTGCCAGCTCACCTACGGACAGTAATCAGCCCCAGCATTTT. Translating it yields CASSPTDSNQPQHF.

V gene TRBV3-1 (or the pseudogene TRBV3-2) combines with J gene TRBJ2-2, with 10 bases that match TRBD1. Germline values: CDR1 LGHDT, CDR2 YNNKEL (reference sequence). This CDR3 contains 16 residues. V lost 1 base, J lost 1 base, and 0 bases stayed unmatched. CDR3 coding DNA: TGTGCCAGCAGCCAAGGGGACAGGGGGAACACCGGGGAGCTGTTTTTT. This translates into CASSQGDRGNTGELFF.

This clone has a single count. The chain couples TRBV19 to TRBJ2-7; D is perhaps TRBD1 (6 bases). The germline V gene has CDR1 LNHDA and CDR2 SQIVND (reference sequence). Trimming left V 3 bases short and J 3 bases short, with 12 bases between. The CDR3 runs to 14 residues. CDR3 DNA: TGTGCCAGTAGTATTGGTCAGGGGATCTACGAGCAGTACTTC. Translating it yields CASSIGQGIYEQYF. Complete variable domain (other parts from reference TRBV19 and TRBJ2-7): DGGITQSPKYLFRKEGQNVTLSCEQNLNHDAMYWYRQDPGQGLRLIYYSQIVNDFQKGDIAEGYSVSREKKESFPLTVTSAQKNPTAFYLCASSIGQGIYEQYFGPGTRLTVT.

This rearrangement joins TRBV18 to TRBJ2-5; D might be TRBD1 (6 bases). Trimming left V 3 bases short and J 5 bases short, with 16 bases between. In germline, CDR1 is KGHSH, CDR2 LQKENI. The CDR3 covers 15 residues. CDR3 protein: CASSPRQESFETQYF. CDR3 DNA: TGTGCCAGCTCACCTAGACAGGAATCATTTGAGACCCAGTACTTC.

This clone was found a few times. The chain has TRBV5-8 and TRBJ1-1; D is ambiguous. CDR3 length: 12 amino acids. Germline values: CDR1 SGHTS, CDR2 YDEGEE. V lost 4 bases and J 8 bases, leaving 12 bases between the germline ends. The CDR3 DNA reads as TGTGCCAGCAGCCACTCAATCGGGGAAGCTTTCTTT. Translation: CASSHSIGEAFF.

The chain is built from TRBV2 and TRBJ2-3; the match to TRBD2 covers 10 bases. The V gene end was trimmed by 8 bases and the J gene end by 2 bases; junction bases not matched to a gene: 10. The germline V gene encodes CDR1 SNHLY and CDR2 FYNNEI. This CDR3 has 16 residues. The CDR3 sequence: CASVPSGGTSTDTQYF. DNA for the CDR3: TGTGCCAGCGTGCCTAGCGGGGGAACCTCCACAGATACGCAGTATTTT. The whole variable domain, remainder taken from reference TRBV2 and TRBJ2-3, is EPEVTQTPSHQVTQMGQEVILRCVPISNHLYFYWYRQILGQKVEFLVSFYNNEISEKSEIFDDQFSVERPDGSNFTLKIRSTKLEDSAMYFCASVPSGGTSTDTQYFGPGTRLTVL.